These 19 T cell receptor beta chains were sequenced from one sample in a study of technical replicates of blood from several donors. Using immunoSEQ multiplex PCR, the repertoire was profiled, and TCRdb retains in-frame clones only, with some absent. The sample yields tens of thousands of clones, less than 95% seen once. Material: T cells isolated from PBMCs. Receptors were obtained from a human donor in good health.

V usage is TRBV6-5 and J usage is TRBJ2-2; D is undetermined. The CDR3 has 11 amino acids. The V end lost 6 bases, the J end lost 6 bases, and 5 bases lay between the germline ends. The V gene's germline CDR1 is MNHEY and CDR2 SVGAGI. CDR3 amino acids: CASRASGELFF. The CDR3 nucleotides are TGTGCCAGCAGGGCTTCCGGGGAGCTGTTTTTT.

V usage is TRBV19 and J usage is TRBJ2-7; 7 bases line up with TRBD1. This CDR3 contains 13 residues. Unmatched junction bases numbered 4, after V lost 5 bases and J lost 3 bases. Germline assignment: CDR1 LNHDA and CDR2 SQIVND (reference sequence). CDR3 residues: CASSDRVNYEQYF. In nucleotides, the CDR3 is TGTGCCAGTAGTGACAGGGTTAACTACGAGCAGTACTTC.

V usage is TRBV7-2 and J usage is TRBJ1-2; D is possibly TRBD1 (6 bases). CDR3 length equals 13 residues. Trimming removed 3 bases from V and 8 bases from J, with 13 bases in between. Germline CDR1 SGHTA, CDR2 FQGNSA. In nucleotides, the CDR3 is TGTGCCAGCAGCTTCCTACAGGGTTCGGGCTACACCTTC. Protein sequence: CASSFLQGSGYTF.

CDR3 in DNA: TGCAGCATAACTAGCGGGAGGGCCGTTGAGCAGTTCTTC. This sequence encodes CSITSGRAVEQFF. The rearrangement joins TRBV29-1 to TRBJ2-1; 13 nucleotides align to TRBD2. The CDR3 is 13 amino acids. Germline V gene data show CDR1 as SQVTM and CDR2 as ANQGSEA. J gave up 9 bases and V 8 bases, and 7 bases lay outside the gene matches.

This chain joins TRBV5-4 and TRBJ1-2; 9 nucleotides align to TRBD1. The length of the CDR3 is 15 residues. V shed 4 bases, J shed 6 bases, and the junction held 10 bases outside the gene matches. The V gene's germline CDR1 is SGHNT and CDR2 YYREEE (reference sequence). CDR3 DNA: TGTGCCAGCAGCCGCATCGGACAGGGGCAGGATGGCTACACCTTC. It codes for CASSRIGQGQDGYTF.

The chain has TRBV21-1 and TRBJ2-2; the table names TRBD1, a call not compared with the DNA. TRBV21-1 is given as a pseudogene. There are 21 residues in the CDR3. The CDR3 loop reads CASSKEADRGLKHANTGELFF. Here the CDR3 DNA reads TGTGCCAGCAGCAAAGAGGCGGACAGGGGGCTCAAGCACGCGAACACCGGGGAGCTGTTTTTT.

The rearrangement joins TRBV25-1 to TRBJ1-1; TRBD1 aligns across 7 bases. With 8 bases clipped from V and 3 bases from J, the junction kept 12 bases outside the gene matches. CDR3 size: 15 residues. Germline CDR1 is MGHDK and CDR2 is SYGVNS. CDR3 residues: CASGGRGSGDTEAFF. DNA of the CDR3: TGTGCCAGCGGGGGCAGGGGGTCGGGGGACACTGAAGCTTTCTTT.

The rearrangement links TRBV6-1 to TRBJ2-5; perhaps TRBD2 as D (7 bases). The tail of the sequence fits TRBJ2-7 better, so the J call may be wrong. The CDR3 runs to 14 residues. Germline V gene data show CDR1 as MNHNS and CDR2 as SASEGT. In nucleotides, the CDR3 is TGTGCCAGCGCGGGGGCAGGGGCATTATACGAGCAGTACTTC. Protein sequence: CASAGAGALYEQYF.

The chain links TRBV7-9 to TRBJ2-7; perhaps TRBD2 as D (5 bases). This CDR3 comprises 14 residues. Germline CDR1 is SEHNR and CDR2 is FQNEAQ (reference sequence). V lost 0 bases to trimming and J lost 6 bases, with 12 bases between them. The CDR3 coding sequence is TGTGCCAGCAGCTTAGCGGGTCCGGGGTTCGAGCAGTACTTC. Translated, it gives CASSLAGPGFEQYF.

The genes are TRBV7-2 and TRBJ2-7, with a possible D match to TRBD1 (5 bases). V shed 5 bases and J shed 0 bases, with 20 bases lying between them. Looked up from germline, CDR1 is SGHTA and CDR2 is FQGNSA. This CDR3 contains 17 residues. The CDR3 DNA follows: TGTGCCAGCAGCCTCGCGGCCAGGGAATCCGCCTCCTACGAGCAGTACTTC. It encodes CASSLAARESASYEQYF.

This chain joins TRBV19 and TRBJ2-7, with D possibly being TRBD1 (5 bases). The CDR3 consists of 15 residues. CDR1 and CDR2 (germline): LNHDA, SQIVND (reference sequence). V was cut by 5 bases and J by 0 bases, with 14 bases left in between. Here the CDR3 reads CASSLRADSSYEQYF. DNA of the CDR3: TGTGCCAGTAGTCTCAGGGCAGATAGCTCCTACGAGCAGTACTTC.

Here the CDR3 reads CASSRGAGTPSTDTQYF. The CDR3 DNA sequence: TGTGCCAGCAGTCGTGGGGCCGGGACACCGAGCACAGATACGCAGTATTTT. J is TRBJ2-3 and V is TRBV9; tentatively, D is TRBD1 (6 bases). Germline V gene sequence: CDR1 SGDLS, CDR2 YYNGEE. This CDR3 spans 17 amino acids. V shed 5 bases and J shed 0 bases, with 19 bases lying between them.

The chain links TRBV29-1 to TRBJ2-1; the match to TRBD1 covers 7 bases. Germline V CDR1 and CDR2: SQVTM, ANQGSEA. This CDR3 spans 13 amino acids. V lost 3 bases to trimming and J lost 5 bases; unmatched junction nucleotides: 4. DNA for the CDR3: TGCAGCGTTGACGGGACAGTCAACAATGAGCAGTTCTTC. This translates into CSVDGTVNNEQFF.

This clone was detected only a few times. V usage is TRBV10-1 and J usage is TRBJ1-1; 7 nucleotides match TRBD1. The V gene end was trimmed by 5 bases and the J gene end by 1 base; junction bases not matched to a gene: 7. Germline assignment: CDR1 WNHNN and CDR2 SYGVQD (reference sequence). The length of the CDR3 is 15 residues. The CDR3 loop is CASSNPGTANTEAFF. The DNA of the CDR3 is TGCGCCAGCAGTAACCCCGGGACAGCGAACACTGAAGCTTTCTTT.

V gene TRBV10-1 combines with J gene TRBJ2-7; 10 bases are a match to TRBD2. From germline, CDR1 is WNHNN and CDR2 SYGVQD (reference sequence). The CDR3 is 15 amino acids. V lost 8 bases and J lost 5; bases outside the gene matches: 12. In nucleotides, the CDR3 is TGCGCCAGCGGCACAGGGCTAGCGGGAGCCAACGAGCAGTACTTC. Its translation is CASGTGLAGANEQYF.

In this sample, this clone turned up once. The chain combines TRBV6-5 with TRBJ1-5, with a weak D call TRBD1 (5 bases). The V end lost 10 bases, the J end lost 6 bases, and 10 bases lay between the germline ends. CDR1 is MNHEY, CDR2 SVGAGI, per germline. The CDR3 spans 11 residues. CDR3 in DNA: TGTGCCACCGGGGGAGGTCAGCCCCAGCATTTT. Translated: CATGGGQPQHF.

The rearrangement uses TRBV11-2 and TRBJ1-1; D is possibly TRBD1 (6 bases). The CDR3 is made up of 16 amino acids. Germline V CDR1 and CDR2: SGHAT, FQNNGV. V lost 5 bases, J lost 5 bases, and 21 bases lay in between. CDR3: CASSPVSQGARTEAFF. CDR3 nucleotides: TGTGCCAGCAGCCCAGTGTCACAGGGTGCGAGGACTGAAGCTTTCTTT.

The CDR3 region has the DNA TGTGCCAGCAGCTCCCTTCGGGGGGAAAACACTGAAGCTTTCTTT. Translating it yields CASSSLRGENTEAFF. The chain employs TRBV11-2 and TRBJ1-1; tentatively, D is TRBD1 (5 bases). V dropped 4 bases and J dropped 2 bases, with 14 bases sitting between them. The germline gives CDR1 SGHAT, CDR2 FQNNGV. There are 15 residues in the CDR3.

V gene TRBV14 combines with J gene TRBJ2-3, with D perhaps TRBD1 (5 bases). The germline CDR1 and CDR2 sequences are SGHDN and FVKESK. V lost 1 base to trimming and J lost 4 bases, with 12 bases between them. The CDR3 spans 15 residues. CDR3 in amino acids: CASSQVRQMPDTQYF. The CDR3 region has the DNA TGTGCCAGCAGCCAAGTTAGACAGATGCCAGATACGCAGTATTTT.